This T cell receptor (beta chain) was recovered during a study of blood T cell repertoires in COVID-19 (dated by TCRdb to 2018 to 2021). About the study as a whole: Samples from collaborators originated in the United States, Italy and Spain and spanned both the acute and convalescent phases of COVID-19. The samples were drawn from the first 160 participants of the ongoing ImmuneRACE study and from 1,254 subjects provided by 6 global collaborators. The prospective study material was composed of cDNA or gDNA derived from T cells, B-cell-depleted T cells, or PBMCs. A de-identified subject ID, COVID-19 status, age in years and sex were almost always included in the sample metadata. Deeply sampled blood TCRbeta repertoires from subjects exposed to, actively infected with, or recovered from COVID-19 were included in the dataset. Where available, HLA class I and class II types were taken from metadata supplied by the sample provider and were not determined by assay-based typing. The repertoires were made available in a free public database intended to serve as a resource for research on the immune response to SARS-CoV-2. General study outcomes and caveats: How much clinical and demographic metadata was included differed by source and by participant, and the metadata was provided uncurated.

As concerns this clone: Its antigen target is currently unknown. No base qualities exist here, and no much larger clone lies one base off it.

The germline V gene specifies SGDLS as CDR1 and YYNGEE as CDR2. The CDR3 measures 13 amino acids from cysteine to phenylalanine. Of the read, only the CDR3 DNA is kept; its 39 bases are in frame from base 1. The germline V and J ends show losses of 8 bases and 9 bases respectively, and no gene match explains 5 bases of the junction. The immunoSEQ Assay, a bias-controlled multiplex PCR, was used to amplify TCRbeta CDR3 regions from genomic DNA. In the original analysis: The number of nucleated cells in each sample was estimated from the amplification of reference gene primers within the assay. Sequence reads were collapsed and filtered to measure the absolute abundance of every unique TCRbeta CDR3 rearrangement. For each sample, productive Simpson clonality was calculated as the square root of Simpson's diversity index across productive rearrangements. TCRdb mirrors the immuneACCESS table, restricted to in-frame sequences. Some clones are absent from its copies; in checked studies, under half trace to an unresolved V gene, and the reason for the others is unknown. Clonal size and the V and J genes are those of that table, whereas D and trimming came from the DNA. Counted in this sample were about 100,000 clones; roughly 87% of them appeared once. The ten largest clones represent around 4.1% of the sample.

The collaborating institutions used their own protocols to collect whole blood in K2EDTA tubes. Collaborator samples were shipped for TCRbeta analysis as frozen whole blood, isolated PBMCs, or DNA extracted from either sample type. This chain joins TRBV9 to TRBJ1-6; TRBD1 aligns with 10 central bases. The source is a man aged 55-75 years with acute or convalescent COVID-19. The specimen was peripheral blood. For the CDR3, the sequence is CASARDRGSPLHF. The DNA reads as follows: TGTGCCAGTGCCCGGGACAGGGGTTCACCCCTCCACTTT.